These 20 T cell receptor beta chains were all obtained from the same sample, sequenced in a study of blood T cells in healthy people across ages. Alongside a J-beta primer mix, a sample-barcoded 5' primer served in a second PCR lasting roughly 6 to 12 cycles. TCRdb reprocessed the 5' RACE reads via MiXCR and lists one record per CDR3 protein. The top ten hold 9.4% of the sample, which has over 750,000 distinct CDR3 sequences, about 25% seen once. These data are also associated with another study on T cells of mothers and their children.

The sequenced material came from blood. These receptors all stem from a boy younger than 18 in good health.

The J gene is TRBJ2-1, the V gene TRBV10-2, with 10 bases that match TRBD2. V was clipped by 6 bases and J by 6 bases; unmatched bases: 11. The CDR3 contains 16 residues. Germline V CDR1 and CDR2: WSHSY, SAAADI. The DNA for the CDR3 is TGCGCCAGCAGAGCTAGCGGGAGTAGTAATGGCAATGAGCAGTTCTTC. Protein sequence: CASRASGSSNGNEQFF.

In this sample, this clonotype turned up a few times. The chain has TRBV11-2 and TRBJ1-6, with 11 bases aligning to TRBD1. The CDR3 contains 15 residues. With V trimmed by 5 bases and J by 9 bases, 6 bases remained unmatched. From germline, CDR1 is SGHAT and CDR2 FQNNGV. The CDR3 DNA is TGTGCCAGCAGCCAAATCGGACAGGGGGCTTCACCCCTCCACTTT. Its protein is CASSQIGQGASPLHF. Variable domain in full (rest from reference TRBV11-2 and TRBJ1-6): EAGVAQSPRYKIIEKRQSVAFWCNPISGHATLYWYQQILGQGPKLLIQFQNNGVVDDSQLPKDRFSAERLKGVDSTLKIQPAKLEDSAVYLCASSQIGQGASPLHFGNGTRLTVT.

This sequence joins TRBV5-1 and TRBJ1-2; D gene uncertain. CDR1 is SGHRS, CDR2 YFSETQ, per germline. The CDR3 length is 16 residues. Trimming shortened V by 6 bases and J by 5 bases, and 23 bases separated the two germline ends. CDR3 in amino acids: CASMDPSDSSQYGYTF. CDR3 coding DNA: TGCGCCAGCATGGATCCGTCGGACTCTTCCCAATATGGCTACACCTTC.

The chain employs TRBV7-6 and TRBJ1-6, with 7 bases matching TRBD1. Germline lookup yields CDR1 SGHVS and CDR2 FNYEAQ. V dropped 6 bases and J dropped 10; count of bases not matched to a gene: 15. The CDR3 totals 16 residues. The CDR3 reads CASSNPLRQGRSPLHF. In nucleotides, the CDR3 is TGTGCCAGCAGTAACCCCCTAAGACAGGGTCGGTCACCCCTCCACTTT.

This clonotype was seen a handful of times. The J gene is TRBJ1-2, the V gene TRBV29-1; D call uncertain. Germline loops: CDR1 SQVTM, CDR2 ANQGSEA. V was cut by 4 bases and J by 0 bases, with 9 bases left in between. The CDR3 sequence is 13 residues long. The CDR3 loop is CSVVPEANYGYTF. The CDR3, as DNA: TGCAGCGTTGTTCCGGAAGCTAACTATGGCTACACCTTC.

The chain carries TRBV24-1 and TRBJ2-3, with 7 bases aligning to TRBD1. This CDR3 is built from 15 residues. Trimming removed 4 bases from V and 4 bases from J; junction bases left unmatched: 7. Germline-derived CDR1 and CDR2 are KGHDR and SFDVKD. Written as DNA, the CDR3 is TGTGCCACCAGTGACTGGACAGGACCAGCAGATACGCAGTATTTT. Translating it yields CATSDWTGPADTQYF.

On this clonotype itself: One junction end does not reproduce the germline sequence, and a read error may be involved. The chain is built from TRBV20-1 and TRBJ2-3; TRBD2 matches at 8 bases. This CDR3 is built from 15 residues. Germline CDR1 reads DFQATT; CDR2 reads SNEGSKA (reference sequence). The CDR3 bases are TGCAGTGCTATACTTAGCGGGATCAGCATAGATACGCAGTATTTT. This gives the protein CSAILSGISIDTQYF.

This clonotype was counted a few times. The V and J genes are TRBV7-9 and TRBJ2-7; D not certain. With 0 bases removed from V and 7 bases from J, the gap between germline ends came to 10 bases. The CDR3 spans 13 residues. CDR1 SEHNR and CDR2 FQNEAQ come from the germline V gene (reference sequence). The CDR3 region has the DNA TGTGCCAGCAGCTTAGCATTCGCCGGGGAGCAGTACTTC. This sequence encodes CASSLAFAGEQYF.

This clonotype was seen only a few times. V is TRBV29-1 and J is TRBJ2-6; 7 nucleotides agree with TRBD1. V lost 4 bases and J lost 2; bases outside the gene matches: 14. The CDR3 length is 18 residues. The V gene's germline CDR1 is SQVTM and CDR2 ANQGSEA. CDR3 loop: CSVGEVDRRIPGANVLTF. In DNA, the CDR3 is TGCAGCGTTGGGGAAGTGGACAGGAGAATCCCTGGGGCCAACGTCCTGACTTTC.

This clonotype was detected only a few times. The chain couples TRBV7-3 to TRBJ2-5, with TRBD2 matching 14 bases. Matching the DNA end better, TRBJ2-1 makes the J call doubtful. CDR1 and CDR2 (germline): SGHTA, FQGTGA. This CDR3 is 15 amino acids long. CDR3 region: CASSVGLAGEAEQFF. The CDR3 region has the DNA TGTGCCAGCAGCGTGGGACTAGCGGGGGAGGCTGAGCAGTTCTTC.

The J gene is TRBJ2-5, the V gene TRBV7-9; TRBD2 agrees at 8 bases. The last part of the DNA fits TRBJ2-1 better; the J call may be wrong. The CDR3 covers 15 residues. Per the germline V gene, CDR1 is SEHNR and CDR2 is FQNEAQ (reference sequence). DNA for the CDR3: TGTGCCAGCAGGCCGACTAGCGTTACGTTCAATGAGCAGTTCTTC. Translated: CASRPTSVTFNEQFF.

This chain joins TRBV9 and TRBJ2-3; D gene ambiguous. The germline V and J ends were trimmed by 6 bases and 6 bases, with 17 bases remaining between them. The CDR3 consists of 14 residues. Germline-derived CDR1 and CDR2 are SGDLS and YYNGEE. CDR3 nucleotides: TGTGCCAGCAACCATTTGGCGGAAGGTGATACGCAGTATTTT. Residues: CASNHLAEGDTQYF.

CDR3 nucleotide sequence: TGTGCCAGCAGCGTAGCTCCAGGGAGCGCTGAAGCTTTCTTT. This encodes CASSVAPGSAEAFF. This chain links TRBV9 with TRBJ1-1, with D possibly matching TRBD1 (5 bases). Trimming took off 0 bases at V and 6 bases at J, with 12 bases between the two ends. Germline CDR1 reads SGDLS; CDR2 reads YYNGEE. The CDR3 is 14 residues long.

In this sample, this clonotype turned up a few times. The chain joins TRBV28 to TRBJ2-7; 7 nucleotides line up with TRBD1. Germline V gene sequence: CDR1 MDHEN, CDR2 SYDVKM. Trimming at V came to 3 bases and at J to 6 bases, leaving 11 bases not matched to a gene. The CDR3 runs 15 residues. As DNA, the CDR3 is TGTGCCAGCAGTTTGTTTATACAGGGGAGCTCCGAGCAGTACTTC. It is translated as CASSLFIQGSSEQYF. The whole variable domain, filled in from reference TRBV28 and TRBJ2-7, reads DVKVTQSSRYLVKRTGEKVFLECVQDMDHENMFWYRQDPGLGLRLIYFSYDVKMKEKGDIPEGYSVSREKKERFSLILESASTNQTSMYLCASSLFIQGSSEQYFGPGTRLTVT.

The rearrangement uses TRBV9 and TRBJ2-1; 11 bases agree with TRBD2. This CDR3 is built from 15 residues. With V trimmed by 4 bases and J by 8 bases, 8 bases remained unmatched. Germline assignment: CDR1 SGDLS and CDR2 YYNGEE. CDR3 DNA: TGTGCCAGCAGCCGAACGACTAGCGGGAAGTATGAGCAGTTCTTC. It encodes CASSRTTSGKYEQFF.

This clonotype came up many times. J is TRBJ2-1 and V is TRBV28; D gene unclear. The V and J ends lost 6 bases and 6 bases respectively, with 3 bases between them. The CDR3 loop spans 10 amino acids. Germline V gene sequence: CDR1 MDHEN, CDR2 SYDVKM. This chain's CDR3 is CASSLNEQFF. The CDR3 DNA is TGTGCCAGCAGCCTCAATGAGCAGTTCTTC.

The sample holds a few counts of this clonotype. DNA of the CDR3: TGCGCCAGCAGCCAAGGGGGTGCTATGGGGAGTTTTGGCTACACCTTC. Translation gives CASSQGGAMGSFGYTF. V usage is TRBV4-3 and J usage is TRBJ1-2; no clear D. Trimming took 1 base from V and 7 from J, leaving 19 bases between them. Germline V gene sequence: CDR1 LGHNA, CDR2 YSLEER. This CDR3 has 16 amino acids.

This clonotype was seen more than once but under ten times. The chain uses TRBV4-1 and TRBJ2-1, with D possibly being TRBD2 (7 bases). The germline gives CDR1 MGHRA, CDR2 YSYEKL. V was trimmed by 4 bases and J by 7 bases, leaving 17 bases between them. CDR3 length: 15 residues. The CDR3 protein is CASSPTRGASNEQFF. The CDR3 coding sequence is TGCGCCAGCAGCCCGACCCGGGGGGCGAGTAATGAGCAGTTCTTC.

This clonotype appeared a few times. The genes are TRBV13 and TRBJ2-7; 8 bases are a match to TRBD2. Looked up from germline, CDR1 is PRHDT and CDR2 is FYEKMQ (reference sequence). The CDR3 runs to 16 residues. Losses at the gene ends were 5 bases for V and 4 bases for J; bases not matched to a gene: 13. The CDR3 sequence is CASSTRTSPKNYEQYF. CDR3 bases: TGTGCCAGCAGCACCCGGACTAGCCCTAAGAATTACGAGCAGTACTTC.

This clonotype appeared a few times. The rearrangement uses TRBV9 and TRBJ2-5; D perhaps matches TRBD2 (6 bases). This CDR3 region has 15 residues. Germline V CDR1 and CDR2: SGDLS, YYNGEE. The V end lost 0 bases, the J end lost 0 bases, and 9 bases lay between the germline ends. CDR3 coding DNA: TGTGCCAGCAGCGTAGGCGGCGGGGACCAAGAGACCCAGTACTTC. Translating gives CASSVGGGDQETQYF.